A single sample is the source of the 22 T cell receptor beta chains below, sequenced in a study of T cells in Graves' hyperthyroidism and ophthalmopathy. What was amplified from RNA transcripts were TCR beta CDR3 regions. In the first-round RT-PCR of the TCR CDR3, the HTBI primer set was used. TCRdb re-called the multiplex PCR reads with MiXCR, one entry per CDR3 protein. The sample consists of about 350,000 distinct CDR3 sequences, 19% of them appearing once. Sequencing used blood. The origin of the receptors is a woman younger than 30 with Graves' hyperthyroidism.

Many counts were recorded for this clonotype. The rearrangement joins TRBV2 to TRBJ1-1, with 7 bases lining up with TRBD1. Trimming at V came to 9 bases and at J to 5 bases, leaving 9 bases not matched to a gene. There are 13 residues in the CDR3. Germline lookup yields CDR1 SNHLY and CDR2 FYNNEI. CDR3 coding DNA: TGTGCCAGTGTGCAGGGGGTAGGAACTGAAGCTTTCTTT. This gives the protein CASVQGVGTEAFF.

This clonotype was picked up many times. This chain connects TRBV7-2 to TRBJ1-2; D possibly corresponds to TRBD1 (6 bases). The V gene's germline CDR1 is SGHTA and CDR2 FQGNSA. The germline V and J ends were trimmed by 6 bases and 8 bases, with 22 bases remaining between them. This CDR3 comprises 15 residues. CDR3 protein: CASSFSQGGAEGYTF. DNA of the CDR3: TGTGCCAGCAGTTTCTCACAGGGAGGTGCGGAAGGCTACACCTTC.

This sequence joins TRBV28 and TRBJ1-1, with a weak D call TRBD1 (6 bases). From germline, CDR1 is MDHEN and CDR2 SYDVKM. V lost 3 bases and J 6 bases, leaving 14 bases between the germline ends. This CDR3 has 14 residues. The CDR3 protein is CASSFHREIAEAFF. The CDR3 nucleotides are TGTGCCAGCAGTTTTCACAGGGAAATTGCTGAAGCTTTCTTT.

This clonotype was detected ten times or more. V gene TRBV12-3 or TRBV12-4 combines with J gene TRBJ1-2; D remains unclear. The CDR3 is 12 residues long. V dropped 7 bases and J dropped 6 bases, with 12 bases sitting between them. This chain's CDR3 is CASTLGGDGYTF. For the CDR3, the DNA is TGTGCCAGCACCCTAGGCGGGGATGGCTACACCTTC.

This clonotype has at least ten counts. This chain uses TRBV12-3 or TRBV12-4 with TRBJ2-7; 13 bases align to TRBD2. The CDR3 loop spans 16 amino acids. The V and J ends lost 5 bases and 5 bases, in that order; junction bases with no gene match: 9. The CDR3 DNA is TGTGCCAGCAGTCCTAGGACTAGCGGGGGAGAGAACGAGCAGTACTTC. This codes for CASSPRTSGGENEQYF.

The rearrangement links TRBV12-3 or TRBV12-4 to TRBJ1-1, with D maybe TRBD1 (5 bases). The ends were cut back, 4 bases at V and 10 bases at J, with 16 bases in the middle. CDR3 length: 13 residues. The chain's CDR3 is CASSSTVNTGAFF. The DNA of the CDR3 is TGTGCCAGCAGTTCGACAGTTAACACGGGAGCTTTCTTT.

This sequence joins TRBV10-3 and TRBJ1-1; D uncertain. The ends were cut back, 6 bases at V and 0 bases at J, with 23 bases in the middle. The CDR3 is 18 amino acids. Germline assignment: CDR1 ENHRY and CDR2 SYGVKD. CDR3 sequence: CAIRPTGVTDTMNTEAFF. The DNA of the CDR3 is TGTGCCATCAGACCTACCGGGGTCACCGACACCATGAACACTGAAGCTTTCTTT.

This clonotype appeared many times. The V and J genes are TRBV12-3 or TRBV12-4 and TRBJ2-2; 9 bases fit TRBD2. The CDR3 runs to 16 residues. The trim removed 3 bases at V and 4 bases at J, leaving 6 bases unmatched. The CDR3 loop reads CASSFERGAGTGELFF. The CDR3 coding sequence is TGTGCCAGCAGTTTTGAGCGGGGGGCAGGCACCGGGGAGCTGTTTTTT.

This clonotype was observed once. This CDR3 is CASSSPTSYEQYF. The CDR3 nucleotides are TGTGCCAGCAGCTCACCTACAAGCTACGAGCAGTACTTC. The chain employs TRBV7-3 and TRBJ2-7; D uncertain. Trimming pared 4 bases from V and 3 bases from J, leaving 10 bases between. CDR3 length equals 13 residues. The germline gives CDR1 SGHTA, CDR2 FQGTGA.

This chain joins TRBV2 and TRBJ1-1; 11 nucleotides agree with TRBD1. The V segment lost 0 bases and the J segment 10 bases; nucleotides outside the gene matches: 10. This CDR3 is built from 16 residues. Germline assignment: CDR1 SNHLY and CDR2 FYNNEI. The CDR3 DNA is TGTGCCAGCAGTGAAGCGGGGACAGGGGGATTGGTGGTAGCTTTCTTT. Its translation is CASSEAGTGGLVVAFF. Drawing the rest from reference TRBV2 and TRBJ1-1, the complete variable domain is EPEVTQTPSHQVTQMGQEVILRCVPISNHLYFYWYRQILGQKVEFLVSFYNNEISEKSEIFDDQFSVERPDGSNFTLKIRSTKLEDSAMYFCASSEAGTGGLVVAFFGQGTRLTVV.

A few counts support this clonotype. This chain connects TRBV19 to TRBJ1-5, with D uncertain. Germline values: CDR1 LNHDA, CDR2 SQIVND (reference sequence). Trimming shortened V by 1 base and J by 11 bases, and 9 bases separated the two germline ends. The CDR3 runs to 12 residues. CDR3 nucleotide sequence: TGTGCCAGTAGTATAGCCCAGGAGGCCCAGCATTTT. Its protein product is CASSIAQEAQHF.

This clonotype was counted many times. The chain combines TRBV24-1 with TRBJ1-5, with 7 bases aligning to TRBD1. Germline V gene lookup returns CDR1 KGHDR and CDR2 SFDVKD. There are 14 residues in the CDR3. V shed 4 bases, J shed 5 bases, and the junction held 4 bases outside the gene matches. In nucleotides, the CDR3 is TGTGCCACCAGTGAGGACAGGTCCGATCAGCCCCAGCATTTT. This encodes CATSEDRSDQPQHF.

The rearrangement joins TRBV12-3 or TRBV12-4 to TRBJ1-2; a possible D gene is TRBD1 (5 bases). The V gene lost 3 bases and the J gene lost 9 bases, with 11 bases spanning the gap. The length of the CDR3 is 12 residues. CDR3 region: CASSFSGTRYTF. The CDR3 DNA reads TGTGCCAGCAGTTTCAGCGGGACTCGCTACACCTTC.

This clonotype occurred many times. The gene calls are TRBV5-1 and TRBJ2-7, with TRBD1 matching 7 bases. This CDR3 contains 14 residues. V lost 4 bases and J lost 3; bases outside the gene matches: 7. CDR1 SGHRS and CDR2 YFSETQ come from the germline V gene. The DNA for the CDR3 is TGCGCCAGCAGCGTAACAGGGGCCGGCTACGAGCAGTACTTC. Translation gives CASSVTGAGYEQYF. The full variable domain, rest sourced from reference TRBV5-1 and TRBJ2-7, is KAGVTQTPRYLIKTRGQQVTLSCSPISGHRSVSWYQQTPGQGLQFLFEYFSETQRNKGNFPGRFSGRQFSNSRSEMNVSTLELGDSALYLCASSVTGAGYEQYFGPGTRLTVT.

The sample holds many counts of this clonotype. This chain joins TRBV9 and TRBJ1-1, with 10 positions matching TRBD1. Germline CDR1 and CDR2: SGDLS and YYNGEE. The CDR3 consists of 15 residues. Trimming removed 0 bases from V and 7 bases from J; junction bases left unmatched: 6. CDR3 in amino acids: CASSVVDRGRGEAFF. The DNA for the CDR3 is TGTGCCAGCAGCGTAGTTGACAGGGGGCGCGGTGAAGCTTTCTTT.

Many counts were recorded for this clonotype. The rearrangement links TRBV4-2 to TRBJ2-5; 8 positions match TRBD1. Trimming took 1 base from V and 10 from J; bases not matched to a gene: 2. This CDR3 is built from 12 residues. Germline CDR1 reads LGHNA; CDR2 reads YNFKEQ. The CDR3 bases are TGTGCCAGCAGCCAAGGGACAGGGCACCAGTACTTC. Protein: CASSQGTGHQYF.

The sample holds many counts of this clonotype. J is TRBJ2-2 and V is TRBV12-3 or TRBV12-4; TRBD1 agrees at 9 bases. The trim removed 1 base at V and 6 bases at J, leaving 3 bases unmatched. This CDR3 has 15 amino acids. CDR3 sequence (DNA): TGTGCCAGCAGTTTAGGGGACAGGGTGGCCGGGGAGCTGTTTTTT. It encodes CASSLGDRVAGELFF.

The table lists this clonotype with many counts. The rearrangement joins TRBV12-3 or TRBV12-4 to TRBJ1-5; D unresolved. The length of the CDR3 is 14 residues. The ends were cut back, 3 bases at V and 8 bases at J, with 14 bases in the middle. The CDR3 reads CASSFWQVNEPQHF. In DNA form, the CDR3 reads TGTGCCAGCAGTTTCTGGCAGGTTAATGAGCCCCAGCATTTT.

This clonotype was counted ten times or more. This chain links TRBV5-1 with TRBJ2-7; D remains unclear. CDR3 length: 11 amino acids. The germline V gene encodes CDR1 SGHRS and CDR2 YFSETQ. V gave up 0 bases and J gave up 5 bases, with 3 bases separating them. CDR3 nucleotides: TGCGCCAGCAGCTTGGGACACGAGCAGTACTTC. Translated, it gives CASSLGHEQYF.

Only a few counts were recorded for this clonotype. This sequence joins TRBV12-3 or TRBV12-4 and TRBJ1-2; possible D gene TRBD1, 5 bases. The V gene lost 3 bases and the J gene lost 6 bases, with 11 bases spanning the gap. This CDR3 has 13 residues. CDR3 coding DNA: TGTGCCAGCAGTTTCGAGGGACCCGATGGCTACACCTTC. It yields the protein CASSFEGPDGYTF.

This clonotype was observed at least ten times. The V call is TRBV10-3, the J call TRBJ1-2; 9 bases match TRBD1. Germline CDR1 reads ENHRY; CDR2 reads SYGVKD. The CDR3 sequence is 15 residues long. V shed 3 bases, J shed 3 bases, and the junction held 5 bases outside the gene matches. As DNA, the CDR3 is TGTGCCATCAGTGAAACGGGACAGGGACACTATGGCTACACCTTC. It codes for CAISETGQGHYGYTF.

This clonotype was detected ten times or more. V is TRBV7-2 and J is TRBJ2-2, with TRBD1 identical over 8 bases. The CDR3 contains 16 residues. Germline V lookup: CDR1 SGHTA, CDR2 FQGNSA. V shed 0 bases, J shed 4 bases, and the junction held 4 bases outside the gene matches. The CDR3 region is CASSLARGPSTGELFF. CDR3 DNA sequence: TGTGCCAGCAGCTTAGCCAGGGGGCCGAGCACCGGGGAGCTGTTTTTT. Together with reference TRBV7-2 and TRBJ2-2, the CDR3 gives the full variable domain: GAGVSQSPSNKVTEKGKDVELRCDPISGHTALYWYRQSLGQGLEFLIYFQGNSAPDKSGLPSDRFSAERTGGSVSTLTIQRTQQEDSAVYLCASSLARGPSTGELFFGEGSRLTVL.